This TCR beta chain was identified in a study of regulatory T cells in long-lasting Graves disease. Study context: Antithyroid drugs had been taken by newly diagnosed Graves' patients for under 3 months.

To make TCR beta libraries, researchers used iRepertoire HTBI primers and Arm-PCR of CDR3 regions. In the study's own analysis: Some 60 TRBV and roughly 13 TRBJ segments were identified across samples. TCRdb ran MiXCR on the multiplex PCR reads and lists one entry per CDR3 protein. TCRdb, not the authors, supplied the V and J calls. The table has roughly 510,000 distinct CDR3 sequences, about 15% seen once. Germline loops: CDR1 SGHAT, CDR2 FQNNGV. Trimming pared 2 bases from V and 3 bases from J, leaving 4 bases between. The CDR3 spans 13 residues. This clonotype was detected many times. What it recognizes is unknown. Sample time point: newly diagnosed GD, antithyroid drugs for less than 3 months. TCR sequences were obtained from RNA taken from PBMCs. Study outcomes and limitations: There was favoring of TRBV28, TRBJ1-2 and TRBJ2-5 in persistent disease.

These data were likewise used in another study, on T cells in Graves' hyperthyroidism and ophthalmopathy. From that report: The study defined stable Graves' hyperthyroidism as no ophthalmopathy progression within 18 months.

The sequence was collected from a man aged 18 to 30 with Graves disease. The chain carries TRBV11-2 and TRBJ1-4; D remains ambiguous. The material sequenced was peripheral blood mononuclear cells (PBMCs), taken at new diagnosis, from a patient treated with antithyroid drugs. This chain's CDR3 is CASSLRANEKLFF. The CDR3 DNA sequence: TGTGCCAGCAGCTTACGGGCTAATGAAAAACTGTTTTTT.